This T cell receptor beta chain was identified in a study of blood T cell repertoires in COVID-19. On the study more broadly: The United States, Italy and Spain supplied acute and convalescent COVID-19 samples. In each case, the material was cDNA or gDNA derived from T cells, B-cell-depleted T cells, or PBMCs.

Under the authors' procedure: Cell counts per sample came from amplifying reference gene primers. TCRdb's table, derived via immunoSEQ multiplex PCR, lists solely in-frame clones and lacks some. The V and J calls and the clone size are those of that table, but D and trimming were determined from the DNA. The sample carries more than 90,000 clones, around 92% recorded once. V lost 1 base, J lost 0 bases, and 13 bases lay in between. Germline assignment: CDR1 KGHDR and CDR2 SFDVKD. This CDR3 comprises 17 residues. The receptor's source is a man aged 45-65 years with active COVID-19. Sequencing used peripheral blood. V usage is TRBV24-1 and J usage is TRBJ2-3; D possibly corresponds to TRBD1 (6 bases). The CDR3: CATSDFGTLTSTDTQYF. The CDR3 nucleotides read TGTGCCACCAGTGATTTTGGGACATTGACTAGCACAGATACGCAGTATTTT.